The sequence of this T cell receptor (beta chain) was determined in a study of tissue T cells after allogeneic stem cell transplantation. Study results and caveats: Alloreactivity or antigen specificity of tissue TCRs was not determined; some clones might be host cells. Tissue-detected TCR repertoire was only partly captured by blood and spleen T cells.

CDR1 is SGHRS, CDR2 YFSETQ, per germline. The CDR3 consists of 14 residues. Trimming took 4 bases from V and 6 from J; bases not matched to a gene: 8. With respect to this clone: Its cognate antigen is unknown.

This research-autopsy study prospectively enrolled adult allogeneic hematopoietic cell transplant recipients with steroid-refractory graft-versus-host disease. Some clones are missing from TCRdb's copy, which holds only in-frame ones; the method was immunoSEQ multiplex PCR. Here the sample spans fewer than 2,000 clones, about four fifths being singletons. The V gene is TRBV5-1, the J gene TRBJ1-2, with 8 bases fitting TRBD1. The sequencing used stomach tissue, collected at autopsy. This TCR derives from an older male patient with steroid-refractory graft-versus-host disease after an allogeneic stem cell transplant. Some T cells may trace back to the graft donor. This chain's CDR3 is CASSHDGQGDGYTF. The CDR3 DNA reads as TGCGCCAGCAGCCATGATGGACAGGGTGATGGCTACACCTTC.